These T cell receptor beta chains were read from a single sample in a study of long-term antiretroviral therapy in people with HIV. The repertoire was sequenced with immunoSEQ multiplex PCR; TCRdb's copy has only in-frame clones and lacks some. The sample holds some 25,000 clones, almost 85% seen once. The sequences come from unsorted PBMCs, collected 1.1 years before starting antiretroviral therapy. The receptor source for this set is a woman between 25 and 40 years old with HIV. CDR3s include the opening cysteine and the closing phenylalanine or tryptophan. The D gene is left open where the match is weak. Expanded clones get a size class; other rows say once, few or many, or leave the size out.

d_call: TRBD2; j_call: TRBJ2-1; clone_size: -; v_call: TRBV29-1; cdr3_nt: TGCAGCGCTCTCGGTGGGGGGGGTTCATACAATGAGCAGTTCTTC; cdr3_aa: CSALGGGGSYNEQFF
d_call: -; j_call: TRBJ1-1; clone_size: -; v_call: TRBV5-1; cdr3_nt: TGCGCCAGCAGCAGGGGGGGGGATTGGGGCACTGAAGCTTTCTTT; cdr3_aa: CASSRGGDWGTEAFF
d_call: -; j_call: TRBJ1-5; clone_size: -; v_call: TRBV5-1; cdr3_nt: TGCGCCAGCAGCTCCTGGACCGAGAATTATAGCAATCAGCCCCAGCATTTT; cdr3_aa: CASSSWTENYSNQPQHF
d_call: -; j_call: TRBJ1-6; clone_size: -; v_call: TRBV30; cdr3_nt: TGTGCCTGCGCAGGCCCAAATTCACCCCTCCACTTT; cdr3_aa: CACAGPNSPLHF
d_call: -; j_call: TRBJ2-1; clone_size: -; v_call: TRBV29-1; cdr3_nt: TGCAGCGTAAAAAATGGGGTCAATGAGCAGTTCTTC; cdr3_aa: CSVKNGVNEQFF
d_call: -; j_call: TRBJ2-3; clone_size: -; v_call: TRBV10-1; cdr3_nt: TGCGCCAGCAGTGCAGAGCACAGTTACACAGATACGCAGTATTTT; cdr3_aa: CASSAEHSYTDTQYF
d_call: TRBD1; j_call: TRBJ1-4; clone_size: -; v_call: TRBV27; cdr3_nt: TGTGCCAGCAGTCCCCTCGGGACAGGGGCGGGAAAACTGTTTTTT; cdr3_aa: CASSPLGTGAGKLFF
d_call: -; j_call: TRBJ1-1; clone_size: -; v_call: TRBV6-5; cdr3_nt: TGTGCCAGCTGGGGAAGCGGGGCGGGGAGCACTGAAGCTTTCTTT; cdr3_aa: CASWGSGAGSTEAFF
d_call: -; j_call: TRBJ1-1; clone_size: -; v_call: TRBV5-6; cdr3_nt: TGTGCCAGCATTCCAGGGTCGTTCGACACTGAAGCTTTCTTT; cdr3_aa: CASIPGSFDTEAFF
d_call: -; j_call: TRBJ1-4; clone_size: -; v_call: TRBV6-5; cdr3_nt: TGTGCCAGCAGGGCCACAGGGACCTATGAAAAACTGTTTTTT; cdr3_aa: CASRATGTYEKLFF
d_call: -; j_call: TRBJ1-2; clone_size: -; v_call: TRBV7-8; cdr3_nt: TGTGCCAGCAGCTTAGCAGCGAATTCTGGCTACACCTTC; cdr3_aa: CASSLAANSGYTF
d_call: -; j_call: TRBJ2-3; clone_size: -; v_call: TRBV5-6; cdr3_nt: TGTGCCAGCAGACGAGGGGGGGGTGGCACAGATACGCAGTATTTT; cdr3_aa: CASRRGGGGTDTQYF
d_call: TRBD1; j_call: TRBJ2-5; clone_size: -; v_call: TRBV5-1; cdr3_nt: TGCGCCAGCAGCCGCGGGACAGGGGGTACGGAGACCCAGTACTTC; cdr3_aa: CASSRGTGGTETQYF
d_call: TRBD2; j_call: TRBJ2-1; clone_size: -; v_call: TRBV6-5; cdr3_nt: TGTGCCAGCAGTTACTCGGCGGGGGGGCAATACAATGAGCAGTTCTTC; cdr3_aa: CASSYSAGGQYNEQFF
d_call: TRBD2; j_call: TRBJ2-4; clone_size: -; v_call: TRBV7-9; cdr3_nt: TGTGCCAGCAGCTTAGGGGCCGGGGGGGTCAACATTCAGTACTTC; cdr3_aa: CASSLGAGGVNIQYF
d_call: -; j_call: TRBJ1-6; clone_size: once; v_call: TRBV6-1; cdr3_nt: TGTGCCAGCAGCCCGAGCGGGGGGGTTATTAAGGCCCTCCACTTT; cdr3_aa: CASSPSGGVIKALHF
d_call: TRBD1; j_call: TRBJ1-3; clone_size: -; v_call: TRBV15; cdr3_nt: TGTGCCACCAGCAGATATTTACCGGGACAGGGCTCTGGAAACACCATATATTTT; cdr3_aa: CATSRYLPGQGSGNTIYF
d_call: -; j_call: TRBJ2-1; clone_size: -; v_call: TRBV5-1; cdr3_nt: TGCGCCAGCAGCTTGGTGCCGATCAGCTCCTACAATGAGCAGTTCTTC; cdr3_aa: CASSLVPISSYNEQFF
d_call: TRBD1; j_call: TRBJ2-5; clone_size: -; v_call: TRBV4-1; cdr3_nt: TGCGCCAGCAGCCGAGCAAGGAGCGGGGACAGGGACTACCAAGAGACCCAGTACTTC; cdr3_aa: CASSRARSGDRDYQETQYF
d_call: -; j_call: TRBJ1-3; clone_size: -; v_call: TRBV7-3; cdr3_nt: TGTGCCAGCAGTCAAGAGGGGGGAACTGGAAACACCATATATTTT; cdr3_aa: CASSQEGGTGNTIYF
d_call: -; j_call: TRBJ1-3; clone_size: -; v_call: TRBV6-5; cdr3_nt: TGTGCCACCTCACTTGACTCTGGAAACACCATATATTTT; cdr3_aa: CATSLDSGNTIYF